This is a list of T cell receptor beta chains from one sample in a study of blood T cells in healthy people across ages. Each CDR3 protein gets one entry after TCRdb re-called the 5' RACE reads with MiXCR. The profile shows roughly 1.5 million distinct CDR3 sequences, about 45% of them singletons. Specimen: blood. The receptor set was obtained from a woman aged 18-29 years in good health. The CDR3 runs from the conserved cysteine through the conserved F or W. The D gene is left open where the match is weak. Expanded clones get a size class; other rows say once, few or many, or leave the size out.

cdr3_nt: TGCAGTGCTAGAGAGACCGGGGGGGTCTCCTACGAGCAGTACTTC; cdr3_aa: CSARETGGVSYEQYF; d_call: TRBD2; clone_size: -; v_call: TRBV20-1; j_call: TRBJ2-7
cdr3_nt: TGCGCCAGCAGCCAAGCCAGGGGGCCCTACGAGCAGTACTTC; cdr3_aa: CASSQARGPYEQYF; d_call: TRBD1; clone_size: -; v_call: TRBV4-3; j_call: TRBJ2-7
cdr3_nt: TGCGCCAGCAGCCAAGAAGGGGGACAGTCCAACACTGAAGCTTTCTTT; cdr3_aa: CASSQEGGQSNTEAFF; d_call: TRBD1; clone_size: -; v_call: TRBV4-3; j_call: TRBJ1-1
cdr3_nt: TGTGCTAGTGGTTTGGTATCGTTTGGCGACACCGGGGAGCTGTTTTTT; cdr3_aa: CASGLVSFGDTGELFF; d_call: -; clone_size: -; v_call: TRBV12-5; j_call: TRBJ2-2
cdr3_nt: TGTGCCAGCAGTTACTTCGGGACGGGGAACACTGAAGCTTTCTTT; cdr3_aa: CASSYFGTGNTEAFF; d_call: -; clone_size: -; v_call: TRBV12-3/TRBV12-4; j_call: TRBJ1-1
cdr3_nt: TGTGCCAGCAGTTACCGACAGGGGCCGGGCGAGCAGTACTTC; cdr3_aa: CASSYRQGPGEQYF; d_call: TRBD1; clone_size: few; v_call: TRBV6-2/TRBV6-3; j_call: TRBJ2-7
cdr3_nt: TGTGCCTGGAGTGCGGCAGGGTTATGGAATGAGCAGTTCTTC; cdr3_aa: CAWSAAGLWNEQFF; d_call: -; clone_size: few; v_call: TRBV30; j_call: TRBJ2-1
cdr3_nt: TGCAGCGTCGGGACAGGGATAGAAAAACTGTTTTTT; cdr3_aa: CSVGTGIEKLFF; d_call: TRBD1; clone_size: few; v_call: TRBV29-1; j_call: TRBJ1-4
cdr3_nt: TGTGCCAGCAGCTTATTTGGGGGAGGAGAAAAACTGTTTTTT; cdr3_aa: CASSLFGGGEKLFF; d_call: -; clone_size: -; v_call: TRBV7-8; j_call: TRBJ1-4
cdr3_nt: TGCAGTGCGGTTTTAGCGGGAGGTTCCTACGAGCAGTACTTC; cdr3_aa: CSAVLAGGSYEQYF; d_call: TRBD2; clone_size: few; v_call: TRBV20-1; j_call: TRBJ2-7
cdr3_nt: TGTGCCAGCAGTGAAGCGCTGGTGCGGGAGCTCATGCGCGAGCAGTACTTC; cdr3_aa: CASSEALVRELMREQYF; d_call: TRBD2; clone_size: -; v_call: TRBV2; j_call: TRBJ2-7
cdr3_nt: TGCAGTGCTAGAGATAGGAGGAGCGGGGCATTGATGGATACGCAGTATTTT; cdr3_aa: CSARDRRSGALMDTQYF; d_call: TRBD2; clone_size: -; v_call: TRBV20-1; j_call: TRBJ2-3
cdr3_nt: TGTGCCAGCAGCTTTAGCCACAGGGGCACTGAAGCTTTCTTT; cdr3_aa: CASSFSHRGTEAFF; d_call: TRBD1; clone_size: few; v_call: TRBV13; j_call: TRBJ1-1
cdr3_nt: TGTGCCAGCAGCCAAGGCGCCCTAGCGGGGAGCTACGAGCAGTACTTC; cdr3_aa: CASSQGALAGSYEQYF; d_call: TRBD2; clone_size: -; v_call: TRBV3-1; j_call: TRBJ2-7
cdr3_nt: TGTGCCAGCAGTTGGGCCTTTAGCTACGAGCAGTACTTC; cdr3_aa: CASSWAFSYEQYF; d_call: -; clone_size: few; v_call: TRBV6-5; j_call: TRBJ2-7
cdr3_nt: TGTGCCAGCAGCCAAGATAACTTGCCCACTCTGAACACCGGGGAGCTGTTTTTT; cdr3_aa: CASSQDNLPTLNTGELFF; d_call: -; clone_size: -; v_call: TRBV14; j_call: TRBJ2-2
cdr3_nt: TGCAGCGTTGAGCCAGGGGCTAACTATGGCTACACCTTC; cdr3_aa: CSVEPGANYGYTF; d_call: -; clone_size: few; v_call: TRBV29-1; j_call: TRBJ1-2
cdr3_nt: TGCAGTGCCCCCAGAGAACCTAGCACAGATACGCAGTATTTT; cdr3_aa: CSAPREPSTDTQYF; d_call: -; clone_size: few; v_call: TRBV20-1; j_call: TRBJ2-3
cdr3_nt: TGCAGCGTTCAATCCCTGGAAGGGGGCTCGACCTACACCTTC; cdr3_aa: CSVQSLEGGSTYTF; d_call: TRBD1; clone_size: few; v_call: TRBV29-1; j_call: TRBJ1-2
cdr3_nt: TGTGCCAGCAGCCCTCCCGACAGGCCAACCTACGAGCAGTACTTC; cdr3_aa: CASSPPDRPTYEQYF; d_call: -; clone_size: once; v_call: TRBV7-8; j_call: TRBJ2-7
cdr3_nt: TGTGCCAGCAGCTTAGATGGGACAGGCGTATACAATGAGCAGTACTTC; cdr3_aa: CASSLDGTGVYNEQYF; d_call: TRBD1; clone_size: -; v_call: TRBV11-3; j_call: TRBJ2-5
cdr3_nt: TGCGCCAGCAGCTCCGCGACTACGGAGTCGGATACGCAGTATTTT; cdr3_aa: CASSSATTESDTQYF; d_call: -; clone_size: -; v_call: TRBV5-1; j_call: TRBJ2-3
cdr3_nt: TGCGCCAGCAGACCGGGACAGTCCTACGATGAGCAGTTCTTC; cdr3_aa: CASRPGQSYDEQFF; d_call: TRBD1; clone_size: -; v_call: TRBV5-1; j_call: TRBJ2-1
cdr3_nt: TGCAGCTACGCAACAGGGGTAGGCACTGAAGCTTTCTTT; cdr3_aa: CSYATGVGTEAFF; d_call: TRBD1; clone_size: -; v_call: TRBV29-1; j_call: TRBJ1-1
cdr3_nt: TGCAGTGCTAGAGATGCTTTGGGAAGAGGGGAAAAACTGTTTTTT; cdr3_aa: CSARDALGRGEKLFF; d_call: -; clone_size: -; v_call: TRBV20-1; j_call: TRBJ1-4
cdr3_nt: TGTGCCAGTTGTAGCGGGAGTAGCTCCTACAATGAGCAGTTCTTC; cdr3_aa: CASCSGSSSYNEQFF; d_call: TRBD2; clone_size: few; v_call: TRBV19; j_call: TRBJ2-1